The 27 T cell receptor beta chains below were found in one sample sequenced in a study of blood T cell repertoires in COVID-19. The table came from immunoSEQ multiplex PCR; TCRdb's copy has only in-frame clones and leaves some out. The sample carries 150,000 to 250,000 clones, 94% recorded once. Input material: peripheral blood. The source of these receptors is a man aged 30 to 39 with COVID-19, enrolled during active disease.

The CDR3 region has the DNA TGTGCCAGCAGTTTCACGGGCACCGGGGAGCTGTTTTTT. It specifies CASSFTGTGELFF. The chain employs TRBV6-5 and TRBJ2-2; D not resolved. In germline, CDR1 is MNHEY, CDR2 SVGAGI. The ends were cut back, 4 bases at V and 4 bases at J, with 7 bases in the middle. The CDR3 consists of 13 residues.

This sequence joins TRBV12-3 or TRBV12-4 and TRBJ1-5; the D is unclear. Trimming cost V 7 bases and J 4 bases, with 8 bases left between them. The CDR3 totals 12 residues. The DNA of the CDR3 is TGTGCCAGCACCCTTAATAATCAGCCCCAGCATTTT. Encoded protein: CASTLNNQPQHF.

In DNA form, the CDR3 reads TGTGCCAGTGAAATCCGGGACAGGGGGGGAATAGCTTTCTTT. Protein product: CASEIRDRGGIAFF. V and J are TRBV13 and TRBJ1-1; 11 nucleotides match TRBD1. With 9 bases clipped from V and 10 bases from J, the junction kept 13 bases outside the gene matches. This CDR3 has 14 amino acids. Germline V gene data show CDR1 as PRHDT and CDR2 as FYEKMQ (reference sequence).

Remarks on this clone: Relative to the germline gene, one junction end is altered; a read error may explain this. The sample has other DNA sequences that encode this CDR3 too. V is TRBV5-4 and J is TRBJ1-2, with D unresolved. CDR1 is SGHNT, CDR2 YYREEE, per germline (reference sequence). This CDR3 region has 17 residues. CDR3 protein: CASSLNIGFGANYGYTF. The CDR3 bases are TGCGCCAGCAGCTTGAACATAGGATTCGGAGCGAACTATGGCTACACCTTC.

V usage is TRBV6-4 and J usage is TRBJ1-4; 8 nucleotides agree with TRBD1. Germline CDR1 is MRHNA and CDR2 is SNTAGT. The CDR3 extends over 13 amino acids. V was clipped by 5 bases and J by 8 bases; unmatched bases: 4. For the CDR3, the DNA is TGTGCCAGCAGTCCCGGACAGGGAGAAAAACTGTTTTTT. The encoded protein is CASSPGQGEKLFF.

This rearrangement joins TRBV20-1 to TRBJ1-2; D uncertain. The CDR3 totals 10 residues. Germline-derived CDR1 and CDR2 are DFQATT and SNEGSKA (reference sequence). Trimming left V 3 bases short and J 8 bases short, with 7 bases between. CDR3 region: CSASERGYTF. As DNA, the CDR3 is TGCAGTGCTAGCGAGAGGGGCTACACCTTC.

V and J are TRBV5-5 and TRBJ1-5, with a possible D match to TRBD1 (6 bases). Germline CDR1 reads SGHKS; CDR2 reads YYEKEE (reference sequence). The CDR3 runs to 16 residues. V was trimmed by 0 bases and J by 4 bases, leaving 14 bases between them. The CDR3 DNA sequence: TGTGCCAGCAGCTTGGGGGGATGGACAGTTAATCAGCCCCAGCATTTT. This encodes CASSLGGWTVNQPQHF.

This chain joins TRBV2 and TRBJ1-1, with D tentatively TRBD1 (5 bases). This CDR3 has 14 residues. Trimming took 4 bases from V and 4 from J, leaving 13 bases between them. CDR1 is SNHLY and CDR2 is FYNNEI in the germline V gene. CDR3 residues: CASSVGQGSTEAFF. The CDR3 DNA reads TGTGCCAGCAGTGTAGGGCAGGGCTCCACTGAAGCTTTCTTT.

V and J are TRBV4-2 and TRBJ2-2, with 12 bases aligning to TRBD2. Trimming took 2 bases from V and 4 from J; bases not matched to a gene: 5. Germline V gene lookup returns CDR1 LGHNA and CDR2 YNFKEQ. The CDR3 is 17 residues long. Here the CDR3 reads CASSQLTGLAGTGELFF. CDR3 nucleotides: TGTGCCAGCAGCCAACTTACGGGACTAGCGGGCACCGGGGAGCTGTTTTTT.

J is TRBJ1-3 and V is TRBV4-2; no reliable D call. The CDR3 length is 16 residues. Trimming pared 5 bases from V and 1 base from J, leaving 15 bases between. The germline CDR1 and CDR2 sequences are LGHNA and YNFKEQ. This chain's CDR3 is CASSSGSYQSGNTIYF. The CDR3 nucleotides are TGTGCCAGCAGCTCCGGGTCCTACCAATCTGGAAACACCATATATTTT.

A remark on this clone: The sample holds other DNA sequences that translate to the same CDR3. J is TRBJ1-6 and V is TRBV19; 8 bases match TRBD1. With V trimmed by 1 base and J by 7 bases, 0 bases remained unmatched. Per the germline V gene, CDR1 is LNHDA and CDR2 is SQIVND (reference sequence). The CDR3 runs 14 residues. CDR3: CASSIGQGNSPLHF. The CDR3 DNA sequence: TGTGCCAGTAGTATAGGACAGGGGAATTCACCCCTCCACTTT.

The chain combines TRBV2 with TRBJ1-1, with D possibly being TRBD1 (5 bases). The length of the CDR3 is 13 residues. Trimming pared 5 bases from V and 1 base from J, leaving 8 bases between. Germline V lookup: CDR1 SNHLY, CDR2 FYNNEI. CDR3 in amino acids: CASSHDRNTEAFF. CDR3 DNA: TGTGCCAGCAGTCATGACAGGAACACTGAAGCTTTCTTT.

This chain links TRBV3-1 (or the pseudogene TRBV3-2) with TRBJ1-1; tentative D call: TRBD1 (5 bases). Trimming took off 4 bases at V and 0 bases at J, with 9 bases between the two ends. In germline, CDR1 is LGHDT, CDR2 YNNKEL (reference sequence). The CDR3 extends over 14 amino acids. CDR3 in amino acids: CASSPPTVNTEAFF. The CDR3 DNA reads as TGTGCCAGCAGCCCACCGACAGTGAACACTGAAGCTTTCTTT.

This rearrangement joins TRBV10-1 to TRBJ2-5; D is undetermined. V lost 4 bases, J lost 1 base, and 7 bases lay in between. Germline CDR1 reads WNHNN; CDR2 reads SYGVQD (reference sequence). The CDR3 is made up of 13 amino acids. CDR3 sequence (DNA): TGCGCCAGCAGTGCACCCAGCCAAGAGACCCAGTACTTC. It encodes CASSAPSQETQYF.

This clone has only one observation. The chain couples TRBV5-5 to TRBJ2-2, with 7 bases that match TRBD2. The trim removed 5 bases at V and 6 bases at J, leaving 10 bases unmatched. Germline CDR1 SGHKS, CDR2 YYEKEE (reference sequence). The CDR3 sequence is 15 residues long. In DNA form, the CDR3 reads TGTGCCAGCAGTCCGCCGGGACGGGAGGCCGGGGAGCTGTTTTTT. It translates to CASSPPGREAGELFF.

The genes are TRBV4-2 and TRBJ2-2; D is perhaps TRBD1 (5 bases). This CDR3 region has 17 residues. The V and J ends lost 0 bases and 4 bases respectively, with 15 bases between them. Germline-derived CDR1 and CDR2 are LGHNA and YNFKEQ. As DNA, the CDR3 is TGTGCCAGCAGCCAAGAAGTTTGGCAGGGTGGCACCGGGGAGCTGTTTTTT. Amino acids: CASSQEVWQGGTGELFF.

This chain links TRBV4-1 with TRBJ1-6; tentatively, D is TRBD1 (5 bases). V lost 1 base and J lost 7, with 14 bases in between. The V gene's germline CDR1 is MGHRA and CDR2 YSYEKL. The CDR3 length is 16 residues. CDR3 loop: CASSQGGVQVNSPLHF. CDR3 DNA sequence: TGCGCCAGCAGCCAAGGGGGCGTACAGGTGAATTCACCCCTCCACTTT.

The V call is TRBV9, the J call TRBJ1-6; perhaps TRBD1 as D (6 bases). The CDR3 runs to 16 residues. Germline V gene sequence: CDR1 SGDLS, CDR2 YYNGEE. Trimming left V 0 bases short and J 9 bases short, with 16 bases between. The CDR3 DNA reads as TGTGCCAGCAGCGTAGGGTCAGCAGGGGAAGGTTCACCCCTCCACTTT. It translates to CASSVGSAGEGSPLHF.

This rearrangement joins TRBV6-1 to TRBJ1-4; TRBD1 is a possible D gene (6 bases). Deletions cut 2 bases from V and 8 bases from J, with 12 bases between. The germline CDR1 and CDR2 sequences are MNHNS and SASEGT. The CDR3 extends over 14 amino acids. The CDR3 spells CASSENWGGEKLFF. The CDR3 DNA sequence: TGTGCCAGCAGTGAAAATTGGGGGGGCGAAAAACTGTTTTTT.

With respect to this clone: The same CDR3 can be traced to other DNA sequences in this sample. V usage is TRBV5-1 and J usage is TRBJ2-7; D is perhaps TRBD1 (7 bases). Trimming removed 2 bases from V and 3 bases from J, with 12 bases in between. This CDR3 spans 14 amino acids. Germline assignment: CDR1 SGHRS and CDR2 YFSETQ. CDR3 sequence (DNA): TGCGCCAGCAGCTTAGGTCAGGGGGGCTACGAGCAGTACTTC. It is translated as CASSLGQGGYEQYF.

The CDR3 bases are TGCGCCAGCAGCTCCCCACAGGGCGTAGTCTATGGCTACACCTTC. Translation: CASSSPQGVVYGYTF. This chain links TRBV4-1 with TRBJ1-2, with a tentative D call TRBD1 (6 bases). The CDR3 covers 15 residues. V lost 5 bases to trimming and J lost 4 bases, with 17 bases between them. CDR1 MGHRA and CDR2 YSYEKL come from the germline V gene.

The chain carries TRBV30 and TRBJ1-2; D remains unclear. Germline CDR1 is GTSNPN and CDR2 is SVGIG (reference sequence). Trimming shortened V by 3 bases and J by 4 bases, and 18 bases separated the two germline ends. The CDR3 is made up of 15 amino acids. The CDR3 DNA sequence: TGTGCCTGGAGGTCCATCCGGGGAGGGCTCTATGGCTACACCTTC. Amino acid sequence: CAWRSIRGGLYGYTF.

The V call is TRBV10-2, the J call TRBJ2-4; 9 bases are a match to TRBD1. The germline gives CDR1 WSHSY, CDR2 SAAADI. J was trimmed by 5 bases and V by 3 bases; bases with no gene match: 5. This CDR3 is built from 15 residues. CDR3 protein: CASSEGTGRQNIQYF. The CDR3 DNA reads TGCGCCAGCAGTGAAGGGACAGGGCGGCAAAACATTCAGTACTTC.

The chain recombines TRBV3-1 (or the pseudogene TRBV3-2) with TRBJ1-3; perhaps TRBD1 as D (5 bases). The germline V and J ends were trimmed by 1 base and 4 bases, with 14 bases remaining between them. This CDR3 has 16 residues. Looked up from germline, CDR1 is LGHDT and CDR2 is YNNKEL (reference sequence). CDR3 in DNA: TGTGCCAGCAGCCAAGGAGTGAAGGGGCGAGGAAACACCATATATTTT. Protein: CASSQGVKGRGNTIYF.

This rearrangement joins TRBV19 to TRBJ2-2; 8 bases map to TRBD1. Trimming removed 4 bases from V and 2 bases from J; junction bases left unmatched: 6. Germline V gene lookup returns CDR1 LNHDA and CDR2 SQIVND (reference sequence). The CDR3 has 16 amino acids. The CDR3: CASSKGQGANTGELFF. The DNA of the CDR3 is TGTGCCAGTAGTAAAGGGCAGGGGGCTAACACCGGGGAGCTGTTTTTT.

J is TRBJ1-2 and V is TRBV3-1 (or the pseudogene TRBV3-2); D is unresolved. Per the germline V gene, CDR1 is LGHDT and CDR2 is YNNKEL (reference sequence). The V end lost 4 bases, the J end lost 8 bases, and 14 bases lay between the germline ends. There are 13 residues in the CDR3. The CDR3 nucleotides read TGTGCCAGCAGCCCCGCCGGGGATTGGGGCTACACCTTC. Amino acids: CASSPAGDWGYTF.

The genes are TRBV9 and TRBJ2-5; 7 nucleotides match TRBD1. Germline V gene sequence: CDR1 SGDLS, CDR2 YYNGEE. Trimming cost V 4 bases and J 2 bases; bases outside gene matches: 8. The length of the CDR3 is 15 residues. CDR3 sequence: CASSPGQWLQETQYF. The CDR3 nucleotides are TGTGCCAGCAGCCCGGGACAGTGGCTGCAAGAGACCCAGTACTTC.